This T cell receptor (beta chain) appears in the sequencing data of a study of T cells expressing NK-cell markers. CDR3 length: 15 amino acids. Germline V gene data show CDR1 as SGHVS and CDR2 as FNYEAQ. Study-level findings and limits: A few donors' CD3+CD56-NKG2C+ cells were dominated by the same clonotypes.

For each CDR3 protein, TCRdb gives one entry from its re-call of the 5' RACE reads, without DNA. The sample table includes 550,000 to 600,000 distinct CDR3 sequences. Concerning this clonotype itself: The antigen is unknown.

This clonotype originated in a man between 18 and 35 years old in good health. Sequences were obtained from blood T cells: a sorted CD56 or NKG2C T cell subset, CD4+ or CD8+ T cells, or bulk PBMC T cells (not recorded which). V is TRBV7-6 and J is TRBJ2-5; TCRdb's assignment of TRBD1 cannot be checked, as there is no DNA. The chain's CDR3 is CASSLEVPSQETQYF.